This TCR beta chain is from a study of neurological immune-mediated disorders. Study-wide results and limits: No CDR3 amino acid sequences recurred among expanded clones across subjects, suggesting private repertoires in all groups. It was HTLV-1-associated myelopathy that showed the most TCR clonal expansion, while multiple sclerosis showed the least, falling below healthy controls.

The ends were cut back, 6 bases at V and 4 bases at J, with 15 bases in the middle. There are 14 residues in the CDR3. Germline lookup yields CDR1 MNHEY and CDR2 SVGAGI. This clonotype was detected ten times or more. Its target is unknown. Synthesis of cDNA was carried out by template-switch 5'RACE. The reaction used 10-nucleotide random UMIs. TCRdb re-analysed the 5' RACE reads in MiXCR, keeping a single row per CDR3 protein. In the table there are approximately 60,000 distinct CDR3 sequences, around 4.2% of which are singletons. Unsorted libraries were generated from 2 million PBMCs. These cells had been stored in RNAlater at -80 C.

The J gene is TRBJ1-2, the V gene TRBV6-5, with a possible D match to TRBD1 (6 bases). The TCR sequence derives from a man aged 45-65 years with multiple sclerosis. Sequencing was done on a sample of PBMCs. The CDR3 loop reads CASSPAGHSYGYTF. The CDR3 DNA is TGTGCCAGCAGCCCGGCGGGACATTCCTATGGCTACACCTTC.